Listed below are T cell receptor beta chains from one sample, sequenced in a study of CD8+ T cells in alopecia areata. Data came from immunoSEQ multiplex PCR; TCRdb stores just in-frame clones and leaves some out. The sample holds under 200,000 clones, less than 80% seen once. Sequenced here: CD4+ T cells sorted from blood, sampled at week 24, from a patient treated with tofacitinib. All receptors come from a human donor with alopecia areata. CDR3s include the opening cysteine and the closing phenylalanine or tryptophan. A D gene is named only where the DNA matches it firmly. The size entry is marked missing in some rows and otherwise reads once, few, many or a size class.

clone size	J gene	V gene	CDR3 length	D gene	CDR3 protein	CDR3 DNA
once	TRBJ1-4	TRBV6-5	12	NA	CASSYWREKLFF	TGTGCCAGCAGTTACTGGAGGGAAAAACTGTTTTTT
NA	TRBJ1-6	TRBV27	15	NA	CASSLTTGLGSPLHF	TGTGCCAGCAGTCTTACAACAGGGCTTGGTTCACCCCTCCACTTT
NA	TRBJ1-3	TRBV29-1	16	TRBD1	CSATRGTAQSGNTIYF	TGCAGCGCTACACGCGGGACAGCTCAATCTGGAAACACCATATATTTT
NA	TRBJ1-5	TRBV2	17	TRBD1	CASEDRAKRDSNQPQHF	TGTGCCAGCGAAGACAGGGCGAAGAGGGATAGCAATCAGCCCCAGCATTTT
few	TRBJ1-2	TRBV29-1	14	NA	CSVPDGARGDGYTF	TGCAGCGTCCCGGACGGGGCGAGGGGGGATGGCTACACCTTC
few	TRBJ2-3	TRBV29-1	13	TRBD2	CSVDTSDTDTQYF	TGCAGCGTTGACACTAGCGACACAGATACGCAGTATTTT
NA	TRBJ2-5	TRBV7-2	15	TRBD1	CASSPGQGAQETQYF	TGTGCCAGCAGCCCAGGACAGGGGGCGCAGGAGACCCAGTACTTC
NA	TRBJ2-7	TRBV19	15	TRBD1	CASSSRQGGTYEQYF	TGTGCCAGTAGTTCAAGACAGGGGGGAACATACGAGCAGTACTTC
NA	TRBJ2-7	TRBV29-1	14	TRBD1	CSVARDRVSYEQYF	TGCAGCGTTGCCCGGGACAGGGTCTCCTACGAGCAGTACTTC
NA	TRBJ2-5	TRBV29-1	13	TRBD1	CSVRTGGSETQYF	TGCAGCGTGAGGACAGGGGGCTCGGAGACCCAGTACTTC
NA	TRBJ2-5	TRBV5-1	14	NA	CASSYGQGGETQYF	TGCGCCAGCAGCTACGGACAGGGAGGGGAGACCCAGTACTTC
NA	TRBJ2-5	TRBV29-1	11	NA	CSVEVSETQYF	TGCAGCGTTGAAGTTTCGGAGACCCAGTACTTC
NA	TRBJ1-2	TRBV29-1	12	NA	CSVRVANYGYTF	TGCAGCGTGCGCGTAGCTAACTATGGCTACACCTTC
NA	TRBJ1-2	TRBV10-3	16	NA	CAISVEPPTGNYGYTF	TGTGCCATCAGTGTCGAGCCACCGACGGGGAACTATGGCTACACCTTC
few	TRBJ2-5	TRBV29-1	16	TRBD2	CSVELPSGGALETQYF	TGCAGCGTTGAATTGCCCAGCGGGGGGGCTTTAGAGACCCAGTACTTC
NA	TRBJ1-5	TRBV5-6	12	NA	CASSSRAGSQHF	TGTGCCAGCAGCTCACGAGCAGGTTCCCAGCATTTT
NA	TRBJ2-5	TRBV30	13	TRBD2	CAWSVSGSETQYF	TGTGCCTGGAGTGTAAGCGGGAGTGAGACCCAGTACTTC
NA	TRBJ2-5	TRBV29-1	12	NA	CSVGTQQETQYF	TGCAGCGTCGGGACTCAACAAGAGACCCAGTACTTC
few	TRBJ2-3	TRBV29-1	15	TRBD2	CSVERLAGSTDTQYF	TGCAGCGTTGAGAGACTAGCAGGAAGCACAGATACGCAGTATTTT
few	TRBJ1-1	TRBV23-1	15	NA	CASRLRDIAYTEAFF	TGCGCCAGCAGACTTCGGGACATCGCGTACACTGAAGCTTTCTTT
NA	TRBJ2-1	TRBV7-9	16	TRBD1	CASSLTGGGSYNEQFF	TGTGCCAGCAGCTTAACAGGGGGTGGTTCCTACAATGAGCAGTTCTTC
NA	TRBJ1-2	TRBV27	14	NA	CASSLSPGDYGYTF	TGTGCCAGCAGTTTATCTCCAGGGGACTATGGCTACACCTTC
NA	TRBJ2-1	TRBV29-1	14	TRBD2	CSVESSGWYNEQFF	TGCAGCGTTGAGAGTAGCGGGTGGTACAATGAGCAGTTCTTC
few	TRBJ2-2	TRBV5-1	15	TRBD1	CASSWDRGATGELFF	TGCGCCAGCAGCTGGGACAGGGGAGCCACCGGGGAGCTGTTTTTT
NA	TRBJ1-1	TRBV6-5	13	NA	CASSYVTRSEAFF	TGTGCCAGCAGTTACGTGACCCGTTCTGAAGCTTTCTTT
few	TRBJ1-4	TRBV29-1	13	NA	CSVAAGRDEKLFF	TGCAGCGTTGCAGCAGGGCGGGATGAAAAACTGTTTTTT
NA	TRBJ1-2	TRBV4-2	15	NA	CASSQEQGANYGYTF	TGTGCCAGCAGCCAAGAACAGGGTGCCAACTATGGCTACACCTTC
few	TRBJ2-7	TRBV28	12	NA	CATQIAGYEQYF	TGTGCCACCCAGATCGCGGGGTACGAGCAGTACTTC
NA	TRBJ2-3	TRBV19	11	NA	CASSMTDTQYF	TGTGCCAGTAGTATGACTGATACGCAGTATTTT
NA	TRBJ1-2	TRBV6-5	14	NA	CASSLGTHYYGYTF	TGTGCCAGCAGTTTGGGGACACATTACTATGGCTACACCTTC
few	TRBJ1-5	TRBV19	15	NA	CASSMIPQGGQPQHF	TGTGCCAGTAGTATGATTCCCCAGGGTGGTCAGCCCCAGCATTTT
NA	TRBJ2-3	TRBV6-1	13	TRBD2	CASKRLAADTQYF	TGTGCCAGCAAGAGACTAGCTGCAGATACGCAGTATTTT
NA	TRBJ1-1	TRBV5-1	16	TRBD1	CASSQTTGTLNTEAFF	TGCGCCAGCAGTCAAACGACAGGGACCCTGAACACTGAAGCTTTCTTT
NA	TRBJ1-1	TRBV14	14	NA	CASSQGRHFGEAFF	TGTGCCAGCAGCCAAGGAAGGCATTTCGGTGAAGCTTTCTTT
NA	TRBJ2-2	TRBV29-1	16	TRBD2	CSVRRNSGGAIGELFF	TGCAGCGTCCGAAGGAACAGCGGGGGGGCCATCGGGGAGCTGTTTTTT
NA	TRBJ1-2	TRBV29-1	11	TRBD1	CSVHRGNGYTF	TGCAGCGTCCACAGGGGGAATGGCTACACCTTC
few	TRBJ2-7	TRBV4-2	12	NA	CASSQIGDEQYF	TGTGCCAGCAGCCAGATAGGGGACGAGCAGTACTTC
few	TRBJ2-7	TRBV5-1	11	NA	CASSSDYEQYF	TGCGCCAGCAGCTCCGACTACGAGCAGTACTTC
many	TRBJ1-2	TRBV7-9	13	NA	CASSLSDRPGYTF	TGTGCCAGCAGCTTATCTGATCGGCCAGGCTACACCTTC
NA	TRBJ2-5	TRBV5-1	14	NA	CASSLEGTWETQYF	TGCGCCAGCAGCTTGGAAGGGACTTGGGAGACCCAGTACTTC
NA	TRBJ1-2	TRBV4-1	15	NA	CASSQVPDLNYGYTF	TGCGCCAGCAGCCAAGTGCCAGATCTTAACTATGGCTACACCTTC
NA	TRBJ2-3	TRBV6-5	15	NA	CASSYSGASSDTQYF	TGTGCCAGCAGTTACTCCGGGGCGTCCTCAGATACGCAGTATTTT
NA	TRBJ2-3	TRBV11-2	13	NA	CASSLGAGDTQYF	TGTGCCAGCAGCTTAGGAGCAGGAGATACGCAGTATTTT
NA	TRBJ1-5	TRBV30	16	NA	CAWSVLGRGSNQPQHF	TGTGCCTGGAGTGTACTGGGCAGGGGTAGCAATCAGCCCCAGCATTTT
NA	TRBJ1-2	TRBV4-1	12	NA	CASRKTGEGYTF	TGCGCCAGCAGGAAAACCGGAGAAGGCTACACCTTC
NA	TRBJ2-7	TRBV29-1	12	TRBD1	CSVVRTGHEQYF	TGCAGCGTTGTGCGGACAGGCCACGAGCAGTACTTC
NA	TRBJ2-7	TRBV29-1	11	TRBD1	CSVRTGIEQYF	TGCAGCGTGAGGACAGGGATCGAGCAGTACTTC
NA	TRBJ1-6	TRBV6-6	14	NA	CASSLVPGNSPLHF	TGTGCCAGCAGTTTAGTTCCCGGCAATTCACCCCTCCACTTT
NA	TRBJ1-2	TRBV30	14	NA	CAWSVPTPTWGYTF	TGTGCCTGGAGTGTCCCCACACCTACCTGGGGCTACACCTTC
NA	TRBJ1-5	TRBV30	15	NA	CAWSASWRGNQPQHF	TGTGCCTGGAGTGCAAGTTGGAGGGGCAATCAGCCCCAGCATTTT
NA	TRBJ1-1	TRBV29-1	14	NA	CSVDSQTANTEAFF	TGCAGCGTAGATAGCCAGACAGCGAACACTGAAGCTTTCTTT
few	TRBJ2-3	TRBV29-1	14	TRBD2	CSVDLAGGTDTQYF	TGCAGCGTTGATCTAGCGGGGGGCACAGATACGCAGTATTTT
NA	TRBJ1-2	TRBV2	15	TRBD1	CASSVMDRSNYGYTF	TGTGCCAGCAGTGTAATGGACAGGTCTAACTATGGCTACACCTTC